This TCR beta chain was identified in a study of T-cell reconstitution after alpha-beta-depleted transplantation in children. The CDR3 runs 13 residues. The V gene end was trimmed by 8 bases and the J gene end by 7 bases; junction bases not matched to a gene: 7. The germline CDR1 and CDR2 sequences are ENHRY and SYGVKD. This sample's TCRbeta library carried unique molecular identifier barcodes. From the PCR reads, TCRdb called clonotypes with MiXCR, one entry per CDR3 protein. Among roughly 500,000 distinct CDR3 sequences listed, about 31% were seen once. This clonotype came up a few times. This TCR derives from a human donor who donated a stem cell graft to a child with aplastic anemia. The specimen comprised PBMCs from the stem cell graft donor, sampled from the stem cell graft. The chain links TRBV10-3 to TRBJ2-3; 9 bases match TRBD2. The CDR3 nucleotides read TGTGCCATCGGGGGGACTAGCTTTCATACGCAGTATTTT. It is translated as CAIGGTSFHTQYF.